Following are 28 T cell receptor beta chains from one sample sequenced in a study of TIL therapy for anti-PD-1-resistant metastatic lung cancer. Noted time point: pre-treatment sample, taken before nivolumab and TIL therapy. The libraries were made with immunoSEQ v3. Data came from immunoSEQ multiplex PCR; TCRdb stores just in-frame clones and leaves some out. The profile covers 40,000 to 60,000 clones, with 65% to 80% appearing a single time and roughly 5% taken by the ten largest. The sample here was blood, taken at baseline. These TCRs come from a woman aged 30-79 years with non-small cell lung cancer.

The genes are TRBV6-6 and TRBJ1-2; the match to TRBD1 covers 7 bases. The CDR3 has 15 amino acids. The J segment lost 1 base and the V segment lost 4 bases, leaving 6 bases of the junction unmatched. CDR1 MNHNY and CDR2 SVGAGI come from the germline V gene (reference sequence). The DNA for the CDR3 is TGTGCCAGCAGTTCGGGGACAGCCGGTAACTATGGCTACACCTTC. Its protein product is CASSSGTAGNYGYTF.

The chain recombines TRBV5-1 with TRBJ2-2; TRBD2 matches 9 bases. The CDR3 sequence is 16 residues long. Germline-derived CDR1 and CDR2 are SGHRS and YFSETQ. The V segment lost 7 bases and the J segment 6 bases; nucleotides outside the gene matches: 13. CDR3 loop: CASRSLERGAPGELFF. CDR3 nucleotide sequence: TGCGCCAGCCGATCGCTCGAGCGGGGGGCCCCCGGGGAGCTGTTTTTT.

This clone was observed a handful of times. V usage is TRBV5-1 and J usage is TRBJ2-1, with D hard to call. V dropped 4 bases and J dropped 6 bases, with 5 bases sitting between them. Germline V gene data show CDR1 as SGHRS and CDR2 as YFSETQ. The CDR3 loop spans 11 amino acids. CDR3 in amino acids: CASSKSNEQFF. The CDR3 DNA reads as TGCGCCAGCAGCAAAAGCAATGAGCAGTTCTTC.

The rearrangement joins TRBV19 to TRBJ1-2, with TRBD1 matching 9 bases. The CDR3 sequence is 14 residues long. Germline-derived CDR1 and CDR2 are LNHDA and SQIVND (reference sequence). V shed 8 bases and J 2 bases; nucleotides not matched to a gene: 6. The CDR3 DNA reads TGTGCCAGTTGCCGGGACAGGGTGAACTATGGCTACACCTTC. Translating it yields CASCRDRVNYGYTF.

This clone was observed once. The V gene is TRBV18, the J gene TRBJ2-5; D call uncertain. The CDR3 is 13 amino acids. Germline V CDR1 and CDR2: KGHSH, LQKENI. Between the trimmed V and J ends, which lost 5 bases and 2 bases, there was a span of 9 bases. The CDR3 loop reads CASSVGEQETQYF. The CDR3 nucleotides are TGTGCCAGCTCAGTCGGCGAGCAAGAGACCCAGTACTTC.

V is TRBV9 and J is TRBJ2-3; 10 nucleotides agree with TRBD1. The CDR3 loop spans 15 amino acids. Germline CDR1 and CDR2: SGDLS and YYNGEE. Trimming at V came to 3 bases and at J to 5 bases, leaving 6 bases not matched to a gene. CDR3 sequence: CASSGRTGGVDTQYF. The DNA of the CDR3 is TGTGCCAGCAGCGGAAGGACAGGGGGTGTAGATACGCAGTATTTT.

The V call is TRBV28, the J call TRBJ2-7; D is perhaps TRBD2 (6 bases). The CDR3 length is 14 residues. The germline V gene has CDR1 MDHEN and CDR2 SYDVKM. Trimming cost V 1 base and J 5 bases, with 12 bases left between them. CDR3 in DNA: TGTGCCAGCAGTTTATTTGGCGGGGTTGACGAGCAGTACTTC. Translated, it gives CASSLFGGVDEQYF.

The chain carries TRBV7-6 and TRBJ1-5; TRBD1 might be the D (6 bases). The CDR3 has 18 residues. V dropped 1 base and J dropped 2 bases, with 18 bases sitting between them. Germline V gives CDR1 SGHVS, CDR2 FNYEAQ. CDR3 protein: CASSLGGAGERGNQPQHF. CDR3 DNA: TGTGCCAGCAGCTTAGGAGGGGCAGGGGAAAGGGGCAATCAGCCCCAGCATTTT. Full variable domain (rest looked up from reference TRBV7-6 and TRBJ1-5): GAGVSQSPRYKVTKRGQDVALRCDPISGHVSLYWYRQALGQGPEFLTYFNYEAQQDKSGLPNDRFSAERPEGSISTLTIQRTEQRDSAMYRCASSLGGAGERGNQPQHFGDGTRLSIL.

CDR3 nucleotides: TGTGCCAGCAGTTTAGGAGGGGGCCCTAATGAAAAACTGTTTTTT. Residues: CASSLGGGPNEKLFF. The chain has TRBV27 and TRBJ1-4; 7 nucleotides line up with TRBD1. In germline, CDR1 is MNHEY, CDR2 SMNVEV (reference sequence). The CDR3 is 15 residues long. Trimming at V came to 2 bases and at J to 3 bases, leaving 3 bases not matched to a gene.

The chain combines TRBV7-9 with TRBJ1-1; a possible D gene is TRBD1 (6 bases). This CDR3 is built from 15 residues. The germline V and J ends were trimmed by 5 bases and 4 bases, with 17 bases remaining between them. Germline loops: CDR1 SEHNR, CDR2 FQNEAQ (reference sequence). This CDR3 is CASSPSRQAVTEAFF. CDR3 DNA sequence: TGTGCCAGCAGCCCGAGTAGACAGGCGGTCACTGAAGCTTTCTTT.

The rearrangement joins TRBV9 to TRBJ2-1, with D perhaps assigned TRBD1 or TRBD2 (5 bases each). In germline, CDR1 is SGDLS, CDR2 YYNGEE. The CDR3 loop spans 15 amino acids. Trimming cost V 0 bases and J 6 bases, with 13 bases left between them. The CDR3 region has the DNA TGTGCCAGCAGCGTAGTGGGGGAGAGTGGCAATGAGCAGTTCTTC. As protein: CASSVVGESGNEQFF.

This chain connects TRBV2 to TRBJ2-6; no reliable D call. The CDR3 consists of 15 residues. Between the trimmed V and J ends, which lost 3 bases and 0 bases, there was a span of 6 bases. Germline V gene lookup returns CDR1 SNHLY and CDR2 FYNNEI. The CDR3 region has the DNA TGTGCCAGCAGTGACAGTAGCTCTGGGGCCAACGTCCTGACTTTC. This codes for CASSDSSSGANVLTF.

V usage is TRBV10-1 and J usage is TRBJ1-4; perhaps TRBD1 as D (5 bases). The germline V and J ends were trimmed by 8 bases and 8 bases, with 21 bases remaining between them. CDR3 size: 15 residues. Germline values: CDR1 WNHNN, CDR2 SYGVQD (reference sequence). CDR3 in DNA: TGCGCCAGCTCACCCGGGACCGGAGAGGGGGAAAAACTGTTTTTT. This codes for CASSPGTGEGEKLFF.

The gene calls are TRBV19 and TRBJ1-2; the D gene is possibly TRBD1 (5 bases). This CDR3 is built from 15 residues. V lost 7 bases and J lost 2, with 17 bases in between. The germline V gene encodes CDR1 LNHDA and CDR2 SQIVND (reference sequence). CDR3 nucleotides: TGTGCCAGTATGGGGGTGGCAGGGTTGAACTATGGCTACACCTTC. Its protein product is CASMGVAGLNYGYTF.

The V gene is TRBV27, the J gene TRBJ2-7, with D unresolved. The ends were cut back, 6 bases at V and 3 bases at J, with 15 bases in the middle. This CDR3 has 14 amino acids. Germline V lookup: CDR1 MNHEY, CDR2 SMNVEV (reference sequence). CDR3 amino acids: CASSTYSGYYEQYF. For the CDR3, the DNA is TGTGCCAGCAGCACCTACTCAGGATACTACGAGCAGTACTTC.

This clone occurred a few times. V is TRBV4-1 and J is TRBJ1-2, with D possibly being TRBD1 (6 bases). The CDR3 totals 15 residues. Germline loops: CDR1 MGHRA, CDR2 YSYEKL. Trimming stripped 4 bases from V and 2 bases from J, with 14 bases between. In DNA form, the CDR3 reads TGCGCCAGCAGCCTCAGTACGGGGGGCAACTATGGCTACACCTTC. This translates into CASSLSTGGNYGYTF.

The CDR3 sequence: CASSKDGNTEAFF. The CDR3 nucleotides read TGTGCCAGCAGTAAAGACGGGAACACTGAAGCTTTCTTT. The genes are TRBV2 and TRBJ1-1; D not resolved. The V end lost 5 bases, the J end lost 1 base, and 8 bases lay between the germline ends. The CDR3 runs 13 residues. The V gene's germline CDR1 is SNHLY and CDR2 FYNNEI. Full variable domain (rest looked up from reference TRBV2 and TRBJ1-1): EPEVTQTPSHQVTQMGQEVILRCVPISNHLYFYWYRQILGQKVEFLVSFYNNEISEKSEIFDDQFSVERPDGSNFTLKIRSTKLEDSAMYFCASSKDGNTEAFFGQGTRLTVV.

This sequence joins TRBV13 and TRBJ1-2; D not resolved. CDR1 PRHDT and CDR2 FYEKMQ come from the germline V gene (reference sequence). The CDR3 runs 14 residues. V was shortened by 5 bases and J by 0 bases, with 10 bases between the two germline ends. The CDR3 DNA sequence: TGTGCCAGCAGCCAAGGGCGCTCTAACTATGGCTACACCTTC. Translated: CASSQGRSNYGYTF. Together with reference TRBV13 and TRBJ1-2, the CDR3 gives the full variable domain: AAGVIQSPRHLIKEKRETATLKCYPIPRHDTVYWYQQGPGQDPQFLISFYEKMQSDKGSIPDRFSAQQFSDYHSELNMSSLELGDSALYFCASSQGRSNYGYTFGSGTRLTVV.

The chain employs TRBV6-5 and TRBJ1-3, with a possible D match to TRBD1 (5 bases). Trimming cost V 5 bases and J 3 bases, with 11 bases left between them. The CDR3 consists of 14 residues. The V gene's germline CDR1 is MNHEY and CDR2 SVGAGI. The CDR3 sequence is CASSPGLHGNTIYF. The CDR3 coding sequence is TGTGCCAGCAGTCCGGGACTTCATGGAAACACCATATATTTT.

The CDR3 DNA follows: TGTGCCAGCAGTCGGTTAGGAGACACTGAAGCTTTCTTT. This sequence encodes CASSRLGDTEAFF. This chain uses TRBV25-1 with TRBJ1-1; no clear D gene. Germline V gene sequence: CDR1 MGHDK, CDR2 SYGVNS. V was pared by 5 bases and J by 3 bases, with 10 bases between. The CDR3 runs to 13 residues. The variable domain in full, with the rest retrieved from reference TRBV25-1 and TRBJ1-1, is EADIYQTPRYLVIGTGKKITLECSQTMGHDKMYWYQQDPGMELHLIHYSYGVNSTEKGDLSSESTVSRIRTEHFPLTLESARPSHTSQYLCASSRLGDTEAFFGQGTRLTVV.

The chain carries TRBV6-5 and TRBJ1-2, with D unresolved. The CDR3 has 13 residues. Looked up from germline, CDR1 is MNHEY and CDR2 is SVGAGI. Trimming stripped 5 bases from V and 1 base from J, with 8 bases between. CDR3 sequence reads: CASSPNDNYGYTF. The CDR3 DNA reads TGTGCCAGCAGTCCTAACGATAACTATGGCTACACCTTC.

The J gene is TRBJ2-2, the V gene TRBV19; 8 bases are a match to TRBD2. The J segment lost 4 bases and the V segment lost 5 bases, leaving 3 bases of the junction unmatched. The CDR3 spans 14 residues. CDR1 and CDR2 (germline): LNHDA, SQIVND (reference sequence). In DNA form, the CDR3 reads TGTGCCAGTAGTGTCGGGGGGGGCACCGGGGAGCTGTTTTTT. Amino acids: CASSVGGGTGELFF.

The CDR3 protein is CASSALAGGRNEQFF. CDR3 DNA: TGTGCCAGCAGCGCCCTAGCGGGAGGGCGTAATGAGCAGTTCTTC. The genes are TRBV9 and TRBJ2-1; 12 bases are shared with TRBD2. Trimming at V came to 3 bases and at J to 7 bases, leaving 5 bases not matched to a gene. This CDR3 spans 15 amino acids. Germline CDR1 reads SGDLS; CDR2 reads YYNGEE.

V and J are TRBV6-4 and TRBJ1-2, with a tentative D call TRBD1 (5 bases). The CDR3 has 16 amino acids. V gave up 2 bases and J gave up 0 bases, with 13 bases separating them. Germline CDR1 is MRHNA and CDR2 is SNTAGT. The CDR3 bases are TGTGCCAGCAGTGACCCAACGGGACTCGCTAACTATGGCTACACCTTC. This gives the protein CASSDPTGLANYGYTF.

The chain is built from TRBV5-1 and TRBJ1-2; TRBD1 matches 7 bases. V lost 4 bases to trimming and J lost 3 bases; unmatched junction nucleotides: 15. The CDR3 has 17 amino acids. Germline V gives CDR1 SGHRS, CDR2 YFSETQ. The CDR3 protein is CASSPTGSAKVDYGYTF. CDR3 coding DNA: TGCGCCAGCAGCCCGACAGGGAGCGCGAAGGTTGACTATGGCTACACCTTC.

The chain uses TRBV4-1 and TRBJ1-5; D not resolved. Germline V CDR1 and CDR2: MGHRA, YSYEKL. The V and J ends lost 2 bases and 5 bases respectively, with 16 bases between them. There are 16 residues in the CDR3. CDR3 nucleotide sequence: TGCGCCAGCAGCCAATCAGTGAGCATAAACTATCAGCCCCAGCATTTT. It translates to CASSQSVSINYQPQHF.

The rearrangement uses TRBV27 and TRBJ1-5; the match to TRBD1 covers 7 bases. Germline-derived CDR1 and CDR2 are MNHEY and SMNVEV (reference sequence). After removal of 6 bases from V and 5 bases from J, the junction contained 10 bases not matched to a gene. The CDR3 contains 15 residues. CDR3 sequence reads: CASRITGAGDQPQHF. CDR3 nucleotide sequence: TGTGCCAGCAGGATCACAGGGGCTGGGGATCAGCCCCAGCATTTT.

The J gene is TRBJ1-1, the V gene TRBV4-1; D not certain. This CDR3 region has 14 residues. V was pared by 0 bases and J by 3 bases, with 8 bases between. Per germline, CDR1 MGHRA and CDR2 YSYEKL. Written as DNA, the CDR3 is TGCGCCAGCAGCCAAGACGGACGGTACACTGAAGCTTTCTTT. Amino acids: CASSQDGRYTEAFF.